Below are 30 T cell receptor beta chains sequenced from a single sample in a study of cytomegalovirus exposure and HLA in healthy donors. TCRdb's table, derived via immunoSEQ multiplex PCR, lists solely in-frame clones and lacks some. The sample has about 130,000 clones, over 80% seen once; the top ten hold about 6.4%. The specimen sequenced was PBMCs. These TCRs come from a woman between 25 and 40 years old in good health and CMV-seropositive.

CDR3 in DNA: TGCGCCAGCAGCTTGAGTGGACAGGGGAACTATGGCTACACCTTC. It is translated as CASSLSGQGNYGYTF. The chain couples TRBV5-1 to TRBJ1-2; 9 bases are shared with TRBD1. V gave up 1 base and J gave up 2 bases; unmatched junction bases: 3. CDR1 SGHRS and CDR2 YFSETQ come from the germline V gene. The CDR3 has 15 residues.

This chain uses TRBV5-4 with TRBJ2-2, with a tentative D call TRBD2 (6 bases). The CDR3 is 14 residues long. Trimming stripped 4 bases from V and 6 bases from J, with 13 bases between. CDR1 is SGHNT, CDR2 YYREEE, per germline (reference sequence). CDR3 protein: CASSPGSVAGELFF. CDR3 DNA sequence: TGTGCCAGCAGCCCCGGGAGCGTGGCCGGGGAGCTGTTTTTT.

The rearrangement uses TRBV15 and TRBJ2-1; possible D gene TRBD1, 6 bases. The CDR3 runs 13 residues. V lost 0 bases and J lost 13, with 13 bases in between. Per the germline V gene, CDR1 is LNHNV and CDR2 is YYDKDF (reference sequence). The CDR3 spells CATSRDRDTRQFF. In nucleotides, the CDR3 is TGTGCCACCAGCAGAGATCGGGACACTCGTCAGTTCTTC. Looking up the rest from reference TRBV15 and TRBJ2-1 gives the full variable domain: DAMVIQNPRYQVTQFGKPVTLSCSQTLNHNVMYWYQQKSSQAPKLLFHYYDKDFNNEADTPDNFQSRRPNTSFCFLDIRSPGLGDTAMYLCATSRDRDTRQFFGPGTRLTVL.

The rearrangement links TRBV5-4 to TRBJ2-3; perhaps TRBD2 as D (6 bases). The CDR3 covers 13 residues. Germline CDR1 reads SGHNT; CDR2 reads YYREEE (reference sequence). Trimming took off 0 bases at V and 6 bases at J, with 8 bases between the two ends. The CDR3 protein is CASSLDRGDTQYF. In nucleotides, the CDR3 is TGTGCCAGCAGCTTGGACCGGGGGGATACGCAGTATTTT.

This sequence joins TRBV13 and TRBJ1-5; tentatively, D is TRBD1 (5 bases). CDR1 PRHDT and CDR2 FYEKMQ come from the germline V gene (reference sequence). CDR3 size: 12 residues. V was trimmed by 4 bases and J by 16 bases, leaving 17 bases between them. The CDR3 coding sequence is TGTGCCAGCAGCTCATGGGGACTTGTTAGCCATTTT. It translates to CASSSWGLVSHF.

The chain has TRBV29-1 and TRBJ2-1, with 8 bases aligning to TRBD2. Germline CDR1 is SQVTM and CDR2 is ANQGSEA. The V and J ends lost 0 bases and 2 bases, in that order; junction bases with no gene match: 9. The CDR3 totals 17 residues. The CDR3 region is CSVEDPLAGRPYNEQFF. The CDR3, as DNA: TGCAGCGTTGAAGATCCCCTAGCGGGCCGGCCCTACAATGAGCAGTTCTTC.

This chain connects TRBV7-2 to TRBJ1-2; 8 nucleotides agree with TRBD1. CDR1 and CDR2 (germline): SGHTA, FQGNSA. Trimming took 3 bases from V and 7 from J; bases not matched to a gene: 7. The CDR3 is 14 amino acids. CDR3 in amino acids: CASSFRTGSGGYTF. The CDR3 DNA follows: TGTGCCAGCAGCTTTAGGACAGGGAGTGGTGGCTACACCTTC.

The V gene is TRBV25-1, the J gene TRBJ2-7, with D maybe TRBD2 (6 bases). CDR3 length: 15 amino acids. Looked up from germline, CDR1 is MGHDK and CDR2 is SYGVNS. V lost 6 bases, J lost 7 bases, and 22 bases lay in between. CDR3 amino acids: CASSPSQVQGGEQYF. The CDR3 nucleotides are TGTGCCAGCAGCCCCTCCCAGGTGCAGGGAGGAGAGCAGTACTTC.

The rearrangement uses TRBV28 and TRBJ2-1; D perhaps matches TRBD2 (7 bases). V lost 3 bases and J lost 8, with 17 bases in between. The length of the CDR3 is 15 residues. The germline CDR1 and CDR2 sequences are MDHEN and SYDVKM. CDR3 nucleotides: TGTGCCAGCAGTTTTGGGGGGGCCAGGAGGGATGAGCAGTTCTTC. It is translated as CASSFGGARRDEQFF.

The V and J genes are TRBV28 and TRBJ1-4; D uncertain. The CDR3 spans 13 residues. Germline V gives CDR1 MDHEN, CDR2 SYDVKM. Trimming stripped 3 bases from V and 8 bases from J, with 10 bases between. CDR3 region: CASSLNRGEKLFF. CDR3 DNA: TGTGCCAGCAGTTTGAATCGTGGCGAAAAACTGTTTTTT.

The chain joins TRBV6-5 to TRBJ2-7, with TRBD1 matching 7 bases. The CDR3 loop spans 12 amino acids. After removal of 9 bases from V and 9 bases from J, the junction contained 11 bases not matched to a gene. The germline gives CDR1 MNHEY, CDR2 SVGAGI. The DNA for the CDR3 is TGTGCCAGTCTAGGCGCAGGGACAGTGCAGTACTTC. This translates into CASLGAGTVQYF.

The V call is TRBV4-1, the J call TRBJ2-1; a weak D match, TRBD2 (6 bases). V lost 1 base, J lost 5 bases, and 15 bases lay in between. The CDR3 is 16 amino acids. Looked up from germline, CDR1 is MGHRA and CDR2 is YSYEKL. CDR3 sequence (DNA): TGCGCCAGCAGCCAAGCGGGAGTTCCCTCGGACAATGAGCAGTTCTTC. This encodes CASSQAGVPSDNEQFF.

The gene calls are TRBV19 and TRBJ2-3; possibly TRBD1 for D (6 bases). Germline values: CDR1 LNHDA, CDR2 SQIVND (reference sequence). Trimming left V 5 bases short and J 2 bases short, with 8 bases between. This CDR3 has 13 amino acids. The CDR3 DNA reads TGTGCCAGTAGTCCGGGACACACAGATACGCAGTATTTT. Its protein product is CASSPGHTDTQYF.

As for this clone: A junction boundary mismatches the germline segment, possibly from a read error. The DNA for the CDR3 is TGTACCAGCAGTTTGGGACAGGGGCAATATGGCTACACCTTC. This codes for CTSSLGQGQYGYTF. This chain connects TRBV6-6 to TRBJ1-2; 10 bases agree with TRBD1. Germline loops: CDR1 MNHNY, CDR2 SVGAGI (reference sequence). The CDR3 has 14 amino acids.

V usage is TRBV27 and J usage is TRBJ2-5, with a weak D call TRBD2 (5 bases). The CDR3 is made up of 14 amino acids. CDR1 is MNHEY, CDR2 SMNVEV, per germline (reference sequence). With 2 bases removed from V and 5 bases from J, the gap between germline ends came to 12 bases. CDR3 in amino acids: CASSLRGFDETQYF. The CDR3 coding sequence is TGTGCCAGCAGTTTAAGAGGGTTCGATGAGACCCAGTACTTC.

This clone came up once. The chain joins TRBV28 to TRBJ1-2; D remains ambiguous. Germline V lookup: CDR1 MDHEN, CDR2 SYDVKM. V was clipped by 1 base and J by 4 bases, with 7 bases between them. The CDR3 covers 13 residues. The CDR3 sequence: CASSLSVPYGYTF. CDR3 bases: TGTGCCAGCAGTTTATCCGTTCCCTATGGCTACACCTTC.

The CDR3 reads CSVDSGHDSYEQYF. DNA for the CDR3: TGCAGCGTTGACTCTGGCCATGACTCCTACGAGCAGTACTTC. J is TRBJ2-7 and V is TRBV29-1; D call uncertain. The CDR3 loop spans 14 amino acids. Germline V lookup: CDR1 SQVTM, CDR2 ANQGSEA. Trimming pared 3 bases from V and 0 bases from J, leaving 12 bases between.

The CDR3 loop is CASSKFDQGLAYPGNTIYF. The CDR3 DNA reads as TGTGCCAGCAGCAAATTTGATCAGGGGTTAGCCTACCCTGGAAACACCATATATTTT. This sequence joins TRBV21-1 and TRBJ1-3; the table's D call, TRBD1, has no DNA check behind it. TRBV21-1 is given as a pseudogene. The CDR3 sequence is 19 residues long.

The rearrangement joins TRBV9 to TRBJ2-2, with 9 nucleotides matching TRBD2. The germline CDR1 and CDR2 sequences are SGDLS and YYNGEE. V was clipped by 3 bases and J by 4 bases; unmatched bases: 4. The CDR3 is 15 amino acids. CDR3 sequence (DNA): TGTGCCAGCAGCGATAGCGGGAGATTCACCGGGGAGCTGTTTTTT. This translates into CASSDSGRFTGELFF.

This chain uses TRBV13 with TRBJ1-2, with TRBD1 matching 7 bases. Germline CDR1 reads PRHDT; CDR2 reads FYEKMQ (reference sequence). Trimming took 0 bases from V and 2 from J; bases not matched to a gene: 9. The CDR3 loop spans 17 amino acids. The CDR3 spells CASSLGPGTAINYGYTF. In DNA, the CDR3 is TGTGCCAGCAGCTTAGGCCCCGGGACAGCGATAAACTATGGCTACACCTTC.

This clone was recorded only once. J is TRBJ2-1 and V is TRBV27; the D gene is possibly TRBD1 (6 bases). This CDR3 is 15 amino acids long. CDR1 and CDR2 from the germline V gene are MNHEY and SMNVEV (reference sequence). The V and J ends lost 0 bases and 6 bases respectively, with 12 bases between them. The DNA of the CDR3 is TGTGCCAGCAGTTTATCTTGGGGACAAACCAATGAGCAGTTCTTC. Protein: CASSLSWGQTNEQFF.

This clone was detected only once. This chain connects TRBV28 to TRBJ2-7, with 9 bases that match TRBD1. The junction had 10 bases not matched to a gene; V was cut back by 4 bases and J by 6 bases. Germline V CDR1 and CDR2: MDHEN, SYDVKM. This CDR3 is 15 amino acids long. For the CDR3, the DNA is TGTGCCAGCAGTTATGCCGGGACAGGGACACGCGAGCAGTACTTC. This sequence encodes CASSYAGTGTREQYF.

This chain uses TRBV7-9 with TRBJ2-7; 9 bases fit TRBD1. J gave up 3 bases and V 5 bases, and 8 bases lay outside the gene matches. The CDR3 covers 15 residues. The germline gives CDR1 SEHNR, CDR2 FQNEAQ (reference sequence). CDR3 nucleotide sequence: TGTGCCAGCAGCGCCGGGGACAGGGCCCACTACGAGCAGTACTTC. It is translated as CASSAGDRAHYEQYF.

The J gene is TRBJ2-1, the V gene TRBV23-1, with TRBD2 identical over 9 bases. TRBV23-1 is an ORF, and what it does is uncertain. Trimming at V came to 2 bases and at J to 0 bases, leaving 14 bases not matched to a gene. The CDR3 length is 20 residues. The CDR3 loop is CASSQVRASGIPASYNEQFF. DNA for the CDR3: TGCGCCAGCAGTCAAGTCAGAGCTAGCGGGATTCCCGCCTCCTACAATGAGCAGTTCTTC.

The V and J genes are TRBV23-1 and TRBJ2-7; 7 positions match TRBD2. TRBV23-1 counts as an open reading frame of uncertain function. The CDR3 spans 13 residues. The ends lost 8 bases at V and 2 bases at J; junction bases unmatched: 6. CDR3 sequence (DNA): TGCGCCAGCCTGGGGCGGGAGACCTACGAGCAGTACTTC. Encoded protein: CASLGRETYEQYF.

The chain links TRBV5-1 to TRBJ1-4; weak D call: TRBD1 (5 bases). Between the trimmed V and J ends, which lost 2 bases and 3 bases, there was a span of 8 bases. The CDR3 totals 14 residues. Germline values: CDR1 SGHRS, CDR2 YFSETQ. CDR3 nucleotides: TGCGCCAGCAGCTTCCAGGGCCCTAATGAAAAACTGTTTTTT. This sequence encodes CASSFQGPNEKLFF.

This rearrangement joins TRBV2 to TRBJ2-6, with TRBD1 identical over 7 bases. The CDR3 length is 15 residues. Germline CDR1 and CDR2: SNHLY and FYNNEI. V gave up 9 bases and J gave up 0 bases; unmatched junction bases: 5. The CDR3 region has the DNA TGTGCCAGTCGACAGGGATTCTCTGGGGCCAACGTCCTGACTTTC. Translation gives CASRQGFSGANVLTF. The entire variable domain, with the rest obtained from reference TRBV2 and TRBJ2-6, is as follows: EPEVTQTPSHQVTQMGQEVILRCVPISNHLYFYWYRQILGQKVEFLVSFYNNEISEKSEIFDDQFSVERPDGSNFTLKIRSTKLEDSAMYFCASRQGFSGANVLTFGAGSRLTVL.

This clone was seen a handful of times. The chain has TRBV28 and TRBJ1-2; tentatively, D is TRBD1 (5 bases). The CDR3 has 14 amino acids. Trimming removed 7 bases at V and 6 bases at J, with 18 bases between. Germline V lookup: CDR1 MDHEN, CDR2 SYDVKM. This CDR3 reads CASTPRRGADGYTF. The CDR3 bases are TGTGCCAGCACCCCGAGGAGGGGAGCGGATGGCTACACCTTC.

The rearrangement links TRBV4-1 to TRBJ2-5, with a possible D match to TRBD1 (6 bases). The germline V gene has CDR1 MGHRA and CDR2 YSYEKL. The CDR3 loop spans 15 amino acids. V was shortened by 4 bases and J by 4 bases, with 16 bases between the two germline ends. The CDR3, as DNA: TGCGCCAGCAGCCGAGCTACAGGGCTAATAGAGACCCAGTACTTC. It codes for CASSRATGLIETQYF.

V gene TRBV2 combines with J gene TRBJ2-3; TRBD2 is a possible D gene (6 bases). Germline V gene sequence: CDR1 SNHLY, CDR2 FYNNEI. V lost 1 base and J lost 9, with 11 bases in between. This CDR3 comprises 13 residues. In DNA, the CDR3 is TGTGCCAGCAGTGAAGGGGCGGGAAACACGCAGTATTTT. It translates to CASSEGAGNTQYF.